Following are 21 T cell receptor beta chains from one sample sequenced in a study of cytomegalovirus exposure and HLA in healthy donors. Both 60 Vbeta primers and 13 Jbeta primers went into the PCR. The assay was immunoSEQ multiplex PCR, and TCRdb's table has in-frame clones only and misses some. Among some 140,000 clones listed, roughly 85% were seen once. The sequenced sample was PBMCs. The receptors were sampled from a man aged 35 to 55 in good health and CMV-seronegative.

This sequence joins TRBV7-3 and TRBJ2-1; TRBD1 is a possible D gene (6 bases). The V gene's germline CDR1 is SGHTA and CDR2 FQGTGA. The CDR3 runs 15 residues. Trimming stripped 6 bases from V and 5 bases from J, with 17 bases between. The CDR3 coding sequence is TGTGCCAGCAGTCGATCAGGGGACCCGAACAATGAGCAGTTCTTC. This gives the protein CASSRSGDPNNEQFF.

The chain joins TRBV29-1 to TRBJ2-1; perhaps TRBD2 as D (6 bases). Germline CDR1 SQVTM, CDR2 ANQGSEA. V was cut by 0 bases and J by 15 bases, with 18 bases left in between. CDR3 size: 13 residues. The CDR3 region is CSVEDNPGTQLFF. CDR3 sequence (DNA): TGCAGCGTTGAAGATAATCCGGGGACTCAATTGTTCTTC.

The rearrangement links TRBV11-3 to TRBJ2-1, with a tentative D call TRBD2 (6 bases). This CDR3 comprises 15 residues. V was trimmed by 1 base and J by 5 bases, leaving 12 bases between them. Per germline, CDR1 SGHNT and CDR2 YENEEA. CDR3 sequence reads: CASSLGGGSNNEQFF. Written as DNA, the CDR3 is TGTGCCAGCAGCTTAGGTGGAGGGTCCAACAATGAGCAGTTCTTC.

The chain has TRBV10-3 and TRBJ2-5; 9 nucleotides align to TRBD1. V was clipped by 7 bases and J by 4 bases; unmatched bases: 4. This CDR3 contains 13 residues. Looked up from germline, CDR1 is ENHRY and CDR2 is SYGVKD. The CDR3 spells CAINEGQGETQYF. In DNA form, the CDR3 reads TGTGCCATCAACGAGGGACAGGGAGAGACCCAGTACTTC.

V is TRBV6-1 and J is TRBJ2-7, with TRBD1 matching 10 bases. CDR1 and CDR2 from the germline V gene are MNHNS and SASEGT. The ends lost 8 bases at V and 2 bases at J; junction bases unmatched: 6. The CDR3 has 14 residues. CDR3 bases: TGTGCCAGCGGACGGGACAGGGGACCCTACGAGCAGTACTTC. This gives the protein CASGRDRGPYEQYF.

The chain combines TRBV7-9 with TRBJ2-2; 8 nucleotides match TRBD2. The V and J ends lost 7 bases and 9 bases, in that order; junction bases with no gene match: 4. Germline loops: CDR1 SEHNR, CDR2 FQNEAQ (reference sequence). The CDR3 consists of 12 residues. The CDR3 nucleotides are TGTGCCAGCACCCGGGGGGGAAGGGAGCTGTTTTTT. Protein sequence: CASTRGGRELFF.

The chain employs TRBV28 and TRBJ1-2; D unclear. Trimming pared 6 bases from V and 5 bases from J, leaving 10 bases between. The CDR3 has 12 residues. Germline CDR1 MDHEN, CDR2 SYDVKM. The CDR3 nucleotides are TGTGCCAGCAGCTCTACTGAATATGGCTACACCTTC. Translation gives CASSSTEYGYTF.

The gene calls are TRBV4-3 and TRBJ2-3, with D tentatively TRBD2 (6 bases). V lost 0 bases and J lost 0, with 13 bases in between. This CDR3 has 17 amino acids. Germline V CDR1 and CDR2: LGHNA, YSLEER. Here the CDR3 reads CASSQEHGLTSTDTQYF. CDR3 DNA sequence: TGCGCCAGCAGCCAAGAACACGGACTAACTAGCACAGATACGCAGTATTTT.

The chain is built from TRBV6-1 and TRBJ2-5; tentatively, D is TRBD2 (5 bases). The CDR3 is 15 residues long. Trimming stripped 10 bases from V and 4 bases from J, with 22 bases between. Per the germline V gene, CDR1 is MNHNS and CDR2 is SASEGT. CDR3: CATRLEWQAGETQYF. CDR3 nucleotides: TGTGCCACCCGCCTCGAGTGGCAGGCGGGAGAGACCCAGTACTTC.

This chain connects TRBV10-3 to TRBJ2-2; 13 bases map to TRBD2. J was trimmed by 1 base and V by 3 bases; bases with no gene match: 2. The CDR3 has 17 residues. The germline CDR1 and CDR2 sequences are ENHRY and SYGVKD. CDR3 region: CAISETSGRGNTGELFF. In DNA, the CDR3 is TGTGCCATCAGTGAAACTAGCGGGAGGGGGAACACCGGGGAGCTGTTTTTT.

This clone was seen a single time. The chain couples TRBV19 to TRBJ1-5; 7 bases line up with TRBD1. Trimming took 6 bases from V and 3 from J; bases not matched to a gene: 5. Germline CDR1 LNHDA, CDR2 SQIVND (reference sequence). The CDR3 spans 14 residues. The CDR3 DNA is TGTGCCAGTAGCCCACAGGGGCTCAATCAGCCCCAGCATTTT. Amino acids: CASSPQGLNQPQHF.

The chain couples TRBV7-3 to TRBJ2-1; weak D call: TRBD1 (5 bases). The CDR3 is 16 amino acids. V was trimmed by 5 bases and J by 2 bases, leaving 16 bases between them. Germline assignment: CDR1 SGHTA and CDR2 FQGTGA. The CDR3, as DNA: TGTGCCAGCAGCCCTCGGAGTGGGGCCACCTACAATGAGCAGTTCTTC. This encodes CASSPRSGATYNEQFF.

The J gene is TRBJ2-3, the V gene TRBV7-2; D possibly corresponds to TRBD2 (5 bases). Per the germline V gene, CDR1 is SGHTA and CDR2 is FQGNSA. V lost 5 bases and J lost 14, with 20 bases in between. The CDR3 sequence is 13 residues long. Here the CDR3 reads CASSLAEGGMSYF. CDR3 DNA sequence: TGTGCCAGCAGCCTCGCCGAGGGTGGGATGTCGTATTTT.

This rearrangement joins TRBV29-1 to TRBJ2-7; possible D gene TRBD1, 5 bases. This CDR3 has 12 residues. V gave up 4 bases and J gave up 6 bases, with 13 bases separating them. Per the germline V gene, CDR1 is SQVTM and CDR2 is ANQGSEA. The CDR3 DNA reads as TGCAGCGTTGCCAAGGGGTCAGTCGAGCAGTACTTC. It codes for CSVAKGSVEQYF.

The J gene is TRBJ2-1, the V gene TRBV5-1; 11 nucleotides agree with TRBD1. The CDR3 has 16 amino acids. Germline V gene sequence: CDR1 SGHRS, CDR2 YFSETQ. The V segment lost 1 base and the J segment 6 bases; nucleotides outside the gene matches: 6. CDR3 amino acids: CASSLFTGTGGNEQFF. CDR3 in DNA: TGCGCCAGCAGCTTGTTCACCGGGACAGGGGGCAATGAGCAGTTCTTC.

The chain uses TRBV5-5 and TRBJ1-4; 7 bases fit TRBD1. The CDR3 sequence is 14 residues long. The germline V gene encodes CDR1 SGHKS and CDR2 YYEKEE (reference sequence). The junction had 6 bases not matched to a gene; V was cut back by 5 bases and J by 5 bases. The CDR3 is CASRARDRNEKLFF. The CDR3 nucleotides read TGTGCCAGCAGAGCCCGGGACAGAAATGAAAAACTGTTTTTT.

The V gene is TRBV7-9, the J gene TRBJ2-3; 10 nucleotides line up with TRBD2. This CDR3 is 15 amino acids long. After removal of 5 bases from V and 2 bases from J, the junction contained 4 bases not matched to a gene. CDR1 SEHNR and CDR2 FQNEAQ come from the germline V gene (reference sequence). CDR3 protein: CASSPGTSVTDTQYF. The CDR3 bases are TGTGCCAGCAGCCCCGGGACTAGCGTCACAGATACGCAGTATTTT.

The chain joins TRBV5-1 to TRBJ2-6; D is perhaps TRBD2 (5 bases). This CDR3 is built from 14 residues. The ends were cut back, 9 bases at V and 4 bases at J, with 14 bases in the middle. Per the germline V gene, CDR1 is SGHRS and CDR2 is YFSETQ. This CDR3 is CANNDWRGANVLTF. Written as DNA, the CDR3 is TGCGCCAACAACGACTGGAGGGGGGCCAACGTCCTGACTTTC.

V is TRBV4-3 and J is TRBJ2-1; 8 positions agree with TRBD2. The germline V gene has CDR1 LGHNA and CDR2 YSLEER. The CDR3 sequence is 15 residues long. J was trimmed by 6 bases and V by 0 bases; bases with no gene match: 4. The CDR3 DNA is TGCGCCAGCAGCCAAGATTACGGGACTAGCAATGAGCAGTTCTTC. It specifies CASSQDYGTSNEQFF.

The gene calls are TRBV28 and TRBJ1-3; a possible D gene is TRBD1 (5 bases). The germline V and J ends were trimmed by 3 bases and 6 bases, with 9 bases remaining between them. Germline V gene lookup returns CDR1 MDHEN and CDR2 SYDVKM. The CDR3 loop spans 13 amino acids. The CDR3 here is CASSLGGENTIYF. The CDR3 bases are TGTGCCAGCAGTTTGGGAGGGGAAAACACCATATATTTT. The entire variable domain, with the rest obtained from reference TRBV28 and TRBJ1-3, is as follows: DVKVTQSSRYLVKRTGEKVFLECVQDMDHENMFWYRQDPGLGLRLIYFSYDVKMKEKGDIPEGYSVSREKKERFSLILESASTNQTSMYLCASSLGGENTIYFGEGSWLTVV.

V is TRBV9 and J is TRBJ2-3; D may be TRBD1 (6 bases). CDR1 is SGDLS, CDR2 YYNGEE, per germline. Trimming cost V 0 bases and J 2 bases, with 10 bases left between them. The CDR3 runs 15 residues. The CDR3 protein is CASSVVRGNTDTQYF. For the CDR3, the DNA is TGTGCCAGCAGCGTAGTTAGGGGGAACACAGATACGCAGTATTTT.